This T cell receptor beta chain was recorded in a study of Ad26.COV2.S vaccination and SARS-CoV-2 variants (dated by TCRdb to the early 2020s). For the wider study: Donors in the vaccine arm were drawn from COV1001, a phase I-IIa trial of Ad26.COV2.S in healthy adults that was multicentre, randomized, double-blind and placebo-controlled. Ad26.COV2.S was administered intramuscularly at a dose of 5x10^10 or 1x10^11 viral particles, either as one shot or as two shots given 56 days apart. TCRbeta repertoire sequencing served as the tool for gauging how specific and how broad the SARS-CoV-2-reactive T cell receptors were following Ad26.COV2.S vaccination. The TCR-sequenced set comprised about 30 samples: about 19 Ad26.COV2.S vaccine recipients, 5 placebo recipients and 8 SARS-CoV-2 convalescent individuals. Trial participants were randomized into five groups of five, in which low-dose or high-dose Ad26.COV2.S was given once or twice, or placebo was given on both occasions. Investigators remained blinded to trial group allocation during experiments and outcome assessment.

The immunoSEQ Assay was the method used to sequence TCRbeta CDR3 regions. After extraction, genomic DNA underwent amplification by bias-controlled multiplex PCR, followed by high-throughput sequencing. From the authors' description of their analysis: To quantify the absolute abundance of every unique TCRbeta CDR3 region, sequences were collapsed and filtered. T cell fraction was estimated by normalization of TCRbeta template counts to usable DNA, with usable DNA being measured through amplification of reference genes present in all nucleated cells. Repertoire TCRs were annotated as SARS-CoV-2-specific when V gene, CDR3 amino acid sequence and J gene were exactly matched to a known reactive TCR set. The reference SARS-CoV-2 TCR set was obtained from MIRA and was filtered for enrichment in COVID-19-positive ImmuneCODE repertoires, whereby public or cross-reactive TCRs were removed. Using the MIRA antigens, annotated TCRs were further analysed by specific ORF or by position within an ORF. Breadth was defined as annotated unique rearrangements over total unique productive rearrangements; depth was the summed frequency of those rearrangements. Two-sided Wilcoxon rank-sum tests were applied when comparing TCR breadth between groups. TCRdb retrieved this table from immuneACCESS and kept in-frame rearrangements only. Not all clones are present; in checked studies, unresolved V genes account for under half, and no reason is known for the remainder. From that table come the V and J calls and clone size; the DNA was used to work out D and trimming. In all, the sample holds roughly 450,000 clones, and 75% to 95% of those were seen once. 12% of the sample is in the top ten clones.

Findings and caveats that apply to the study as a whole: Compared with placebo recipients, Ad26.COV2.S recipients showed higher spike-specific TCR breadth (P = 0.0014). The authors noted that the TCR breadth and depth analyses may have underestimated total T cell responses. After vaccination, substantial breadth of spike-specific CD8+ and CD4+ T cell responses was reported. Comparable non-spike TCR breadth was observed between vaccine and placebo recipients, consistent with only spike being contained in the vaccine. The study was not powered for comparison of responses between vaccine doses or regimens.

Notes on this clone: No cognate antigen has been identified for it. The record has no base qualities; no much larger clone is one base away.

The sample's treatment or condition, from its label and the paper: roughly 18 received Ad26.COV2.S at low or high dose, single or two shots; 5 received placebo; per-sample allocation not given. Repertoires of vaccine and placebo recipients were sequenced from samples collected on day 63 after the first injection. In Cohort 1b, about two dozen adults aged 18-55 years were enrolled at a single site in Boston, USA, between 29 July and 7 August 2020. Ad26.COV2.S consisted of a replication-incompetent adenovirus type 26 vector by which a prefusion-stabilized SARS-CoV-2 spike protein from the original Wuhan strain was expressed. The V end loses 4 bases and the J end loses 9 bases, and a stretch of 17 bases separates them. The CDR3 holds 14 amino acids from the cysteine to the phenylalanine. The retained sequence is limited to the CDR3, 42 bases, with the frame set at the first base. The germline V gene (reference sequence) gives CDR1 as LGHDT and CDR2 as YNNKEL.

This chain joins TRBV3-1 (or the pseudogene TRBV3-2) to TRBJ2-3; matching of 5 bases hints at TRBD2 as the D gene. The sequenced sample was peripheral blood, obtained in a trial of Ad26.COV2.S vaccine versus placebo. The sequence was obtained from a person between 18 and 60 years old who received the Ad26.COV2.S COVID-19 vaccine or a placebo. The nucleotides read TGTGCCAGCAGCCCCTCGACTGTGCGGAGGACGCAGTATTTT. Protein translation: CASSPSTVRRTQYF.